One TCR beta chain is described in this entry. It has no known antigen specificity. Nothing much larger sits one base from this clone, and base qualities are not available. This sample was included in a study of CD8 T cells in ankylosing spondylitis (dated by TCRdb to the late 2010s). General notes on the study: The study profiled T cell receptor beta repertoires in healthy donors and ankylosing spondylitis patients to find disease-linked TCR variants. Peripheral blood was sampled, and synovial fluid was also collected from ankylosing spondylitis patients. The whole study cohort included over a hundred healthy donors and around 24 ankylosing spondylitis patients. The full study reports these points: Blood from ankylosing spondylitis patients appeared to be characterized by a TCR beta motif composed of about 8 highly homologous amino acid variants. The disease-linked clones showed a CD8+ phenotype and occurred at relatively low frequencies in peripheral blood. Some TCR beta motif variants had previously been reported in synovial fluid and blood of reactive arthritis patients, which suggested common disease-initiation mechanisms. The disease-linked clones were reported to be significantly enriched in matched synovial fluid samples from ankylosing spondylitis patients.

These reads were obtained on an Illumina HiSeq 2500. TCR beta libraries were prepared by quantitative 5'-RACE with molecular barcodes. The source study handled its data this way. Disease-linked TCR variants were identified with a new computational method built on a probabilistic model of VDJ rearrangement. In-frame beta chains were kept once TCRdb had trimmed the public reads at Q25 with fastp and called clones with MiXCR. Rows matching on CDR3 protein sequence are summarized as one entry with the most common DNA and genes. TCRdb's processing, not the authors', yielded these V and J calls. This sample comprises about 540,000 distinct CDR3 sequences, about 13% of them detected only once. Nearly 7% of the sample rests with the top ten. Trimming takes 0 bases from V and 7 bases from J, and the germline ends sit 13 bases apart. The germline V gene yields MNHEY for CDR1 and SVGAGI for CDR2. The CDR3 has 15 amino acids, counting the end cysteine and phenylalanine. Only the CDR3 region is kept as DNA, spanning 45 bases read in frame from base 1.

This chain is built from TRBV6-5 and TRBJ1-5, with the identity of the D gene unclear. The sample comprised blood, either unsorted or a sorted T cell fraction (not recorded which). This clonotype was sampled from a male donor with ankylosing spondylitis. The nucleotide sequence reads as follows: TGTGCCAGCAGTTACTCGACTGCCTTGAACCAGCCCCAGCATTTT. This translates into CASSYSTALNQPQHF.